The source of this T cell receptor (beta chain) is a study of brain T cells in children with intractable seizures. Remarks on this clone: Its antigen remains unidentified.

Study observations and caveats: Clones missing pre-surgery may reflect undersampling of that blood sample. Patients' HCMV serostatus was unknown; virus specificity rests on CDR3 similarity alone.

Libraries were prepared by immunoSEQ multiplex PCR; TCRdb keeps only in-frame clonotypes and omits some of them. The sample shows 110,000 or so clones, roughly 94% of them seen only once. Germline V gives CDR1 SNHLY, CDR2 FYNNEI. Trimming stripped 6 bases from V and 1 base from J, with 9 bases between. The CDR3 contains 13 residues. The sequenced cases were selected for having the highest brain T cell transcript signatures. At least one anti-epileptic drug was given before surgery. The sequence came from a boy less than two years old with hemimegalencephaly and intractable seizures. The rearrangement uses TRBV2 and TRBJ1-1, with a tentative D call TRBD1 (5 bases). The sample in question was peripheral blood, obtained at surgery. The CDR3 region is CASSTDRNTEAFF. The CDR3 DNA follows: TGTGCCAGCAGCACAGACAGGAACACTGAAGCTTTCTTT.